The rows below give T cell receptor beta chains drawn from one sample of a study of beta chain features in type 1 diabetes. Data came from immunoSEQ multiplex PCR; TCRdb stores just in-frame clones and leaves some out. The table has 100,000 to 150,000 clones, 7% to 10% seen once. Sequencing was done on a sample of central memory CD4+ T cells from blood. The receptors derive from a man aged 30 to 45 with type 1 diabetes. Each CDR3 is given with its conserved first and last residue. D genes are given only for firm matches. Rows give clone size only sometimes, using once, few, many, or a class for an expanded clone.

d_gene,j_gene,abundance,v_gene,CDR3nt,CDR3aa
NA,TRBJ1-5,NA,TRBV6-6,TGTGCCAGCAGTTACTTGCCGGACTCCGGTCAGCCCCAGCATTTT,CASSYLPDSGQPQHF
TRBD1,TRBJ2-3,NA,TRBV29-1,TGCAGCGTTGGTACAGGGGCAGATACGCAGTATTTT,CSVGTGADTQYF
NA,TRBJ2-3,NA,TRBV7-6,TGTGCCAGCAGTTCCCCGGGCAGGGATGCAGATACGCAGTATTTT,CASSSPGRDADTQYF
NA,TRBJ2-3,many,TRBV28,TGTGCCAGCAGTCTTGGGGGCAGCAGCACAGATACGCAGTATTTT,CASSLGGSSTDTQYF
NA,TRBJ2-5,NA,TRBV14,TGTGCCAGCAGCCAATTACAAACCCAGTACTTC,CASSQLQTQYF
NA,TRBJ1-1,few,TRBV7-3,TGTGCCAGCAGCTTAAGTCAGAACACTGAAGCTTTCTTT,CASSLSQNTEAFF
NA,TRBJ1-1,NA,TRBV6-6,TGTGCCAGCAGTTTGCTAGAGAACACTGAAGCTTTCTTT,CASSLLENTEAFF
TRBD1,TRBJ1-6,few,TRBV30,TGTGCCTGGAGTGTACGGCCAGGGGGACCCCTCCACTTT,CAWSVRPGGPLHF
TRBD2,TRBJ2-2,NA,TRBV7-9,TGTGCCAGCAGCACGGGACTAGGTATAACCGGGGAGCTGTTTTTT,CASSTGLGITGELFF
NA,TRBJ2-7,few,TRBV25-1,TGTGCCAGCAGTGAAGGGGCACTCTACGAGCAGTACTTC,CASSEGALYEQYF
NA,TRBJ1-2,few,TRBV7-9,TGTGCCAGCAGCCCGGGTTCCGGGTTAGGCTACACCTTC,CASSPGSGLGYTF
NA,TRBJ2-4,NA,TRBV27,TGTGCCAGCAGTTTATTGGCAGGGGGGATACTAGCCAAAAACATTCAGTACTTC,CASSLLAGGILAKNIQYF
TRBD1,TRBJ1-5,NA,TRBV30,TGTGCCTGGAGTAGGGACAGTAAACAGCCCCAGCATTTT,CAWSRDSKQPQHF
NA,TRBJ2-3,few,TRBV12-5,TGTGCTAGTGGTTCCCTTGTGACAGGCAGCACAGATACGCAGTATTTT,CASGSLVTGSTDTQYF
TRBD2,TRBJ2-1,few,TRBV28,TGTGCCAGCAGACGTAGCGGGGCCGCCGACGGGGAGCAGTTCTTC,CASRRSGAADGEQFF
TRBD1,TRBJ1-1,NA,TRBV2,TGTGCCAGCAGTCTACAGGGGGACACTGAAGCTTTCTTT,CASSLQGDTEAFF
NA,TRBJ2-1,NA,TRBV11-2,TGTGCCAGCAGCTTAGGGCAGAACAATGAGCAGTTCTTC,CASSLGQNNEQFF
TRBD1,TRBJ2-7,few,TRBV30,TGTGCCTTGACGACAGGGTCCTACGAGCAGTACTTC,CALTTGSYEQYF
NA,TRBJ2-6,many,TRBV2,TGTGCCAGCCACTCTGGGGCCAACGTCCTGACTTTC,CASHSGANVLTF
TRBD2,TRBJ2-1,few,TRBV10-3,TGTGCCATCAGTGGTAGCGGGGGGGCCGGGGCCTACAATGAGCAGTTCTTC,CAISGSGGAGAYNEQFF
NA,TRBJ2-3,NA,TRBV5-6,TGTGCCAGCAGACCTTCCGGCGGGGCAGATACGCAGTATTTT,CASRPSGGADTQYF
NA,TRBJ2-5,NA,TRBV30,TGTGCCTGGAGTGAGACCGGGACTCGGGAGACCCAGTACTTC,CAWSETGTRETQYF
NA,TRBJ1-2,NA,TRBV7-2,TGTGCCAGCAGCGCGCTCAGGGCGCCTGGCTATGGCTACACCTTC,CASSALRAPGYGYTF
NA,TRBJ2-6,few,TRBV4-2,TGTGCCAGCAGGACAAACTCGGCCGGGGCCAACGTCCTGACTTTC,CASRTNSAGANVLTF
NA,TRBJ1-1,few,TRBV28,TGTGCCAGCAGCAGGAACACTGAAGCTTTCTTT,CASSRNTEAFF
NA,TRBJ2-2,few,TRBV23-1,TGCGCCAGCAGTTCCGTTTTGGCGACAGCGAACACCGGGGAGCTGTTTTTT,CASSSVLATANTGELFF
TRBD1,TRBJ1-4,NA,TRBV6-6,TGTGCCAGCAGTTACTTGGGGACAGGAAATGAAAAACTGTTTTTT,CASSYLGTGNEKLFF
NA,TRBJ1-2,few,TRBV11-2,TGTGCCAGCAGCCCCGGACAAGACTATGGCTACACCTTC,CASSPGQDYGYTF
NA,TRBJ2-5,NA,TRBV7-2,TGTGCCAGCAGCCCCCACCCCGGTAGCGGTAAAGAGACCCAGTACTTC,CASSPHPGSGKETQYF
TRBD2,TRBJ2-3,few,TRBV9,TGTGCCAGCAGCAAGTCGGGACTAGTCGGAGATACGCAGTATTTT,CASSKSGLVGDTQYF
NA,TRBJ1-5,NA,TRBV7-8,TGTGCCAGCAGCATCGACAGGTCGCAATACCAGCATTTT,CASSIDRSQYQHF
TRBD1,TRBJ2-3,NA,TRBV18,TGTGCCAGCTCACCATCAGGACAGGGGGCAGATACGCAGTATTTT,CASSPSGQGADTQYF
NA,TRBJ2-3,NA,TRBV30,TGTGCCTGGAGTGGAGGAGATACGCAGTATTTT,CAWSGGDTQYF
NA,TRBJ1-1,few,TRBV7-8,TGTGCCAGCAGCTTAGGACAGACGGCTCGGGCTTTCTTT,CASSLGQTARAFF
TRBD1,TRBJ1-4,few,TRBV7-9,TGTGCCAGCAGCCAAGGGGGCTCGGGTGAAAAACTGTTTTTT,CASSQGGSGEKLFF
NA,TRBJ2-1,NA,TRBV7-2,TGTGCCAGCAGCCTGCAGAGGGTTCGGCAGTTCTTC,CASSLQRVRQFF
TRBD1,TRBJ2-7,NA,TRBV29-1,TGCAGCGTTGAGGGGGACAGGACCTACGAGCAGTACTTC,CSVEGDRTYEQYF
TRBD2,TRBJ2-1,NA,TRBV19,TGTGCCAGTAGTATTAATAGCGGGGCTTCCTACAATGAGCAGTTCTTC,CASSINSGASYNEQFF
NA,TRBJ2-7,NA,TRBV7-9,TGTGCCAGCAGCCCAAGGGATCCACCGGGGGAGCAGTACTTC,CASSPRDPPGEQYF
TRBD1,TRBJ1-2,few,TRBV4-2,TGTGCCAGCAGCCAGGACAGGGAGAATGGCTACACCTTC,CASSQDRENGYTF
TRBD2,TRBJ2-2,few,TRBV11-2,TGTGCCAGCAGCCAACTAGCGGGTCATACCGGGGAGCTGTTTTTT,CASSQLAGHTGELFF
NA,TRBJ2-5,NA,TRBV5-1,TGCGCCAGCGGTATTTATGGGACTCAAGAGACCCAGTACTTC,CASGIYGTQETQYF
TRBD1,TRBJ1-5,few,TRBV23-1,TGCGCCAGCAGTCGCCCGACCGTCAGGGGGATGAGAAAGCCCCAGCATTTT,CASSRPTVRGMRKPQHF
NA,TRBJ2-5,NA,TRBV7-7,TGTGCTAGCAGCCGAACAGGGGGGGGAGAGACCCAGTACTTC,CASSRTGGGETQYF
TRBD1,TRBJ2-3,few,TRBV9,TGTGCCAGCAGCCTCGGGACAGGGGGGACAACAGATACGCAGTATTTT,CASSLGTGGTTDTQYF
TRBD1,TRBJ1-1,few,TRBV7-2,TGTGCCAGCAGCTTGGGACAGCACACTGAAGCTTTCTTT,CASSLGQHTEAFF
NA,TRBJ2-3,NA,TRBV7-2,TGTGCCAGCAGCTTCGGTGGGGTAGCGGTTTTCACAGATACGCAGTATTTT,CASSFGGVAVFTDTQYF
TRBD1,TRBJ1-2,few,TRBV30,TGTGCCTGGAGGAAGGGACAGGCCAGCGGGAGCTACACCTTC,CAWRKGQASGSYTF
NA,TRBJ1-5,few,TRBV7-2,TGTGCCAGCAGCTTAGTGGGCCGCCCAAATCAGCCCCAGCATTTT,CASSLVGRPNQPQHF
NA,TRBJ2-3,few,TRBV7-3,TGTGCCAGCAGCTTATCGGGGATAACAGATACGCAGTATTTT,CASSLSGITDTQYF
NA,TRBJ1-4,NA,TRBV10-3,TGTGCCATCAGTGACGGGGTTGAACGAAAACTGTTTTTT,CAISDGVERKLFF
TRBD1,TRBJ1-4,NA,TRBV4-1,TGCGCCAGCAGCTCGAAGACAGGGAATGAAAAACTGTTTTTT,CASSSKTGNEKLFF
NA,TRBJ2-7,NA,TRBV5-1,TGCGCCAGCAGCTTGCAGGGGGGCTACGAGCAGTACTTC,CASSLQGGYEQYF